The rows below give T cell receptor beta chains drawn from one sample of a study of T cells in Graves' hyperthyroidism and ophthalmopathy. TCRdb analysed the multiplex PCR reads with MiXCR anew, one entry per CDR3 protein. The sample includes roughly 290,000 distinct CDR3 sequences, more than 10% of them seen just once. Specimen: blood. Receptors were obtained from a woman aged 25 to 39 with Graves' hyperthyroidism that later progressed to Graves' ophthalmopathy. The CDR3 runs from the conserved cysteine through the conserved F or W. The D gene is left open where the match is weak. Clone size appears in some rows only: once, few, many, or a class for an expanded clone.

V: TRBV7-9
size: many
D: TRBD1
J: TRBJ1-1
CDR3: CASSSSGTVTMNTEAFF
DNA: TGTGCCAGCAGCTCCTCCGGGACAGTGACCATGAACACTGAAGCTTTCTTT

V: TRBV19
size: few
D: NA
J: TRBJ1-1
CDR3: CASMIGGMNTEAFF
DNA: TGTGCCAGTATGATCGGGGGCATGAACACTGAAGCTTTCTTT

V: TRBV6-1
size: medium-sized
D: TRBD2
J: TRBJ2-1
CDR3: CASSEGAGVVNEQFF
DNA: TGTGCCAGCAGTGAAGGAGCGGGAGTCGTCAATGAGCAGTTCTTC

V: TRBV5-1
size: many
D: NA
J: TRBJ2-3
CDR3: CASSLGRGRGGTDTQYF
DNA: TGCGCCAGCAGCTTGGGAAGAGGCAGGGGTGGAACAGATACGCAGTATTTT

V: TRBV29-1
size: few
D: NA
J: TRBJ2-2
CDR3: CSVESGRLGTGELFF
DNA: TGCAGCGTTGAGTCAGGACGTTTAGGGACCGGGGAGCTGTTTTTT

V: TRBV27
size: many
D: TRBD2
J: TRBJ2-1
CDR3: CASSPWGTSSYNEQFF
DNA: TGTGCCAGCAGTCCTTGGGGGACTAGCTCCTACAATGAGCAGTTCTTC

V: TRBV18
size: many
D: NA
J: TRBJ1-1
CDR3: CASSGIQTGPNTEAFF
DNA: TGTGCCAGCTCAGGTATTCAGACAGGACCGAACACTGAAGCTTTCTTT

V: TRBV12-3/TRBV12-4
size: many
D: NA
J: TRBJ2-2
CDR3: CASSLLATTGELFF
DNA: TGTGCCAGCAGTCTCCTCGCGACCACCGGGGAGCTGTTTTTT

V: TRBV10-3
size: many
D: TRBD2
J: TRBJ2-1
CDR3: CAISESGGAYNEQFF
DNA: TGTGCCATCAGTGAGTCGGGGGGGGCCTACAATGAGCAGTTCTTC

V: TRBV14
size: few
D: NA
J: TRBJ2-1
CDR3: CASSQARLASRDEQFF
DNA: TGTGCCAGCAGCCAAGCCCGCCTAGCGTCCCGGGATGAGCAGTTCTTC

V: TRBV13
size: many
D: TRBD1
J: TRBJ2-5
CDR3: CASSLGSGGSRETQYF
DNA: TGTGCCAGCAGCTTAGGCTCAGGGGGCTCGAGAGAGACCCAGTACTTC

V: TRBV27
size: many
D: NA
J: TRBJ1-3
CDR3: CASSPHLLSSGNTIYF
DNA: TGTGCCAGCAGTCCCCACCTCTTGTCGTCTGGAAACACCATATATTTT

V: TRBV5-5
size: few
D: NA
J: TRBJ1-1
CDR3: CASSWGGAGTEAFF
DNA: TGTGCCAGCAGCTGGGGAGGGGCAGGCACTGAAGCTTTCTTT

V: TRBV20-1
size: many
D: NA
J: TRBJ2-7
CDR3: CSARDEAAAVRYEQYF
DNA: TGCAGTGCTAGAGATGAGGCGGCGGCCGTACGCTACGAGCAGTACTTC

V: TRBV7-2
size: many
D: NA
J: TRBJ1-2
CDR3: CASSLAGSGYTF
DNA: TGTGCCAGCAGCTTAGCGGGGAGTGGCTACACCTTC

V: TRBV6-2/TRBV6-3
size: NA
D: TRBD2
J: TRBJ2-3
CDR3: CASSYVGAGEIASTDTQYF
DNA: TGTGCCAGCAGTTATGTAGGAGCGGGGGAGATTGCTAGCACAGATACGCAGTATTTT

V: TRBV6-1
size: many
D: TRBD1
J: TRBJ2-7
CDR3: CASSETTGVFYEQYF
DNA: TGTGCCAGCAGTGAAACGACAGGGGTTTTCTACGAGCAGTACTTC

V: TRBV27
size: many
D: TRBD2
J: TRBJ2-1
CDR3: CASSLRQGSLAGVDEQFF
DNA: TGTGCCAGCTCACTCAGACAGGGTTCCCTAGCGGGAGTCGATGAGCAGTTCTTC

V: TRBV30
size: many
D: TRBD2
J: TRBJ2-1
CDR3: CAWKPAGSYNEQFF
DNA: TGTGCCTGGAAGCCAGCGGGGTCCTACAATGAGCAGTTCTTC

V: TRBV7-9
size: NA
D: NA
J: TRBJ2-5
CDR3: CASRRYRETQYF
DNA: TGTGCCAGCAGGCGGTATCGGGAGACCCAGTACTTC

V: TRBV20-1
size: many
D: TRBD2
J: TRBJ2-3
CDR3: CSARLAGGTDTQYF
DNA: TGCAGTGCTAGACTAGCGGGGGGCACAGATACGCAGTATTTT

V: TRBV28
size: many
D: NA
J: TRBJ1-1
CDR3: CASHHGSTGNTEAFF
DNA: TGTGCCAGCCACCATGGGTCCACCGGGAACACTGAAGCTTTCTTT

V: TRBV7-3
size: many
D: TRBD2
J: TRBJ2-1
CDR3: CASSLIASGSLGNEQFF
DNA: TGTGCCAGCAGCTTAATCGCTAGCGGGAGTTTAGGTAATGAGCAGTTCTTC

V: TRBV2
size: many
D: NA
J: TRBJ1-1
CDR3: CATTRILETEAFF
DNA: TGTGCCACCACCCGAATACTGGAGACTGAAGCTTTCTTT

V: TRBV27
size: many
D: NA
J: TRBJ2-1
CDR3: CASSLSGPISYNEQFF
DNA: TGTGCCAGCAGTTTAAGCGGACCTATCTCCTACAATGAGCAGTTCTTC

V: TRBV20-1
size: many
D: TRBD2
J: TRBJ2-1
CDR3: CSARDTASGSLTGIGQFF
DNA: TGCAGTGCTAGAGATACGGCTAGCGGGAGCCTTACGGGGATTGGGCAGTTCTTC

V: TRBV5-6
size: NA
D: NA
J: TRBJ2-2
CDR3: CASSLENIPGTGELFF
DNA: TGTGCCAGCAGCTTGGAAAACATCCCGGGCACCGGGGAGCTGTTTTTT

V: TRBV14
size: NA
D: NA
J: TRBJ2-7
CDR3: CASSQGGRAGQYSSYEQYF
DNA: TGTGCCAGCAGCCAAGGGGGAAGAGCCGGACAGTACAGCTCCTACGAGCAGTACTTC

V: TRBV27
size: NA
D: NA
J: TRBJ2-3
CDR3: CASRRDPSTDTQYF
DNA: TGTGCCAGCAGACGGGACCCTTCCACAGATACGCAGTATTTT

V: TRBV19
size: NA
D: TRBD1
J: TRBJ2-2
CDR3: CASRDPGQGTSGELFF
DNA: TGTGCCAGTAGGGATCCGGGACAGGGGACCTCCGGGGAGCTGTTTTTT

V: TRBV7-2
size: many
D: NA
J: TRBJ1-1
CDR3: CASSLLGSGSEAFF
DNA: TGTGCCAGCAGCCTTTTAGGGAGTGGGTCTGAAGCTTTCTTT

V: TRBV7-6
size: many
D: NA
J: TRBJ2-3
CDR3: CASSLRSGFTDTQYF
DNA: TGTGCCAGCAGCTTGCGATCCGGATTCACAGATACGCAGTATTTT

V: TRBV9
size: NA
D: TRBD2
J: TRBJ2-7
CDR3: CASSVRVAGGSDEQYF
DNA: TGTGCCAGCAGCGTACGGGTAGCAGGCGGGAGTGACGAGCAGTACTTC

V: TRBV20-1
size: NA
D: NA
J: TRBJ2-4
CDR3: CSVGAERNIQYF
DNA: TGCAGTGTAGGCGCTGAGAGGAACATTCAGTACTTC

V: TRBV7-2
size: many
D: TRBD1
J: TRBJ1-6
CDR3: CASSPGTGGKTPLHF
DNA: TGTGCCAGCAGCCCAGGGACAGGGGGTAAGACACCCCTCCACTTT

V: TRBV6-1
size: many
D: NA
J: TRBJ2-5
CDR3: CASSSPDGRETQYF
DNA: TGTGCCAGCAGTTCCCCGGATGGGAGAGAGACCCAGTACTTC

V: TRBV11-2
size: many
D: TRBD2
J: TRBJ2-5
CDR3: CASRSLAGVGETQYF
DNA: TGTGCCAGCAGGTCACTAGCGGGAGTTGGAGAGACCCAGTACTTC

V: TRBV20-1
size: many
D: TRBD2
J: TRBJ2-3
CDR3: CSALNFPSGEADTQYF
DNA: TGCAGTGCCCTCAATTTTCCTAGCGGCGAAGCGGATACGCAGTATTTT

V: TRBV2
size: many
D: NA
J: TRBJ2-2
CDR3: CASSVWARELFF
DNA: TGTGCCAGCAGTGTGTGGGCACGGGAGCTGTTTTTT

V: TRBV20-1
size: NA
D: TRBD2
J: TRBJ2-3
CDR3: CSPRGKAGVTDTQYF
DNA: TGCAGTCCCAGAGGGAAGGCGGGGGTCACAGATACGCAGTATTTT

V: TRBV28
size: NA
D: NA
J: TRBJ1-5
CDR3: CASSRRRAWSNQPQHF
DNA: TGTGCCAGCAGTAGAAGGAGGGCTTGGAGCAATCAGCCCCAGCATTTT

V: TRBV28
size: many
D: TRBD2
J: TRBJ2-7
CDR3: CASRFPRGLAGNLLEQYF
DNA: TGTGCCAGCAGGTTCCCCCGGGGGCTAGCGGGAAACCTACTCGAGCAGTACTTC

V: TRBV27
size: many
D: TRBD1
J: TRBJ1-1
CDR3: CASSLFAGTVNTEAFF
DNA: TGTGCCAGCAGTTTATTTGCGGGGACAGTGAACACTGAAGCTTTCTTT

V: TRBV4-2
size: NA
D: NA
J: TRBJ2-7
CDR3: CASSQVPQGEEQYF
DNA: TGTGCCAGCAGCCAAGTCCCCCAGGGTGAAGAGCAGTACTTC

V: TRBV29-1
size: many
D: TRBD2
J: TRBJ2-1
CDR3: CSVEGLAGVKSYNEQFF
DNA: TGCAGCGTTGAAGGACTAGCGGGAGTAAAGTCCTACAATGAGCAGTTCTTC

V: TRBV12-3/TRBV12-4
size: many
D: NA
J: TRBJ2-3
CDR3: CASVRTSSGGGDTQYF
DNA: TGTGCCAGCGTTCGCACTTCTAGCGGAGGGGGAGATACGCAGTATTTT

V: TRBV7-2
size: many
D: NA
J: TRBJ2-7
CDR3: CASSLGGTSYEQYF
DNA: TGTGCCAGCAGCTTAGGAGGGACGTCCTACGAGCAGTACTTC

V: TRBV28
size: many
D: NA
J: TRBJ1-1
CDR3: CASSLSAGNTEAFF
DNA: TGTGCCAGCAGTTTATCGGCCGGGAACACTGAAGCTTTCTTT

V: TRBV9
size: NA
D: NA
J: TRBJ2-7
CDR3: CASSVGHSSYEQYF
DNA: TGTGCCAGCAGCGTAGGTCACAGCTCCTACGAGCAGTACTTC

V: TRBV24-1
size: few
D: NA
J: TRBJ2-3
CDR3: CATSDLRTDTQYF
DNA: TGTGCCACCAGTGATTTGCGCACAGATACGCAGTATTTT

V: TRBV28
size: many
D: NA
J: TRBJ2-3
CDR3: CASSHISPGTDTQYF
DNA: TGTGCCAGCAGCCATATTAGCCCGGGCACAGATACGCAGTATTTT

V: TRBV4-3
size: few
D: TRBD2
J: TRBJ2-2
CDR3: CASSQLTSGANTGELFF
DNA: TGCGCCAGCAGCCAACTTACTAGCGGCGCGAACACCGGGGAGCTGTTTTTT

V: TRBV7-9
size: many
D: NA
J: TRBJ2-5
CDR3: CASSSGAQETQYF
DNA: TGTGCCAGCAGCTCCGGAGCTCAAGAGACCCAGTACTTC

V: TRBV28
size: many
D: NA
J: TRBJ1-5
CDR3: CASSLRGFFVDGDLDQPQHF
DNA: TGTGCCAGCAGTTTAAGGGGCTTTTTTGTGGACGGGGATCTGGATCAGCCCCAGCATTTT